Below, 15 T cell receptor beta chains from the same sample are listed, as sequenced in a study of blood T cell repertoires in COVID-19. The data were produced by immunoSEQ multiplex PCR, yet TCRdb's version contains in-frame clones alone and is incomplete. The profile shows approximately 190,000 clones, more than 70% of them singletons. Sequenced: peripheral blood. These TCRs come from a woman between 40 and 55 years old who had recovered from COVID-19.

The J gene is TRBJ2-7, the V gene TRBV27; 7 bases agree with TRBD2. The CDR3 length is 14 residues. Germline trimming cut 4 bases from V and 3 bases from J; bases unmatched to any gene: 6. CDR1 is MNHEY and CDR2 is SMNVEV in the germline V gene (reference sequence). The CDR3 spells CASSYSRGSYEQYF. The CDR3 nucleotides read TGTGCCAGCAGTTATTCTCGCGGGAGCTACGAGCAGTACTTC.

The gene calls are TRBV3-1 (or the pseudogene TRBV3-2) and TRBJ1-2; D is unclear. Trimming removed 4 bases at V and 5 bases at J, with 14 bases between. Germline V gene lookup returns CDR1 LGHDT and CDR2 YNNKEL (reference sequence). The CDR3 runs to 14 residues. The CDR3 reads CASSPQVDGYGYTF. The DNA of the CDR3 is TGTGCCAGCAGCCCTCAGGTAGACGGTTATGGCTACACCTTC.

CDR3 nucleotides: TGCGCCAGCAGCTGGGATCCCGGGATCGCCTACGAGCAGTACTTC. Its protein is CASSWDPGIAYEQYF. This chain connects TRBV5-1 to TRBJ2-7; D possibly corresponds to TRBD2 (5 bases). CDR3 size: 15 residues. In germline, CDR1 is SGHRS, CDR2 YFSETQ. The ends were cut back, 3 bases at V and 2 bases at J, with 15 bases in the middle. Together with reference TRBV5-1 and TRBJ2-7, the CDR3 gives the full variable domain: KAGVTQTPRYLIKTRGQQVTLSCSPISGHRSVSWYQQTPGQGLQFLFEYFSETQRNKGNFPGRFSGRQFSNSRSEMNVSTLELGDSALYLCASSWDPGIAYEQYFGPGTRLTVT.

J is TRBJ1-2 and V is TRBV7-2; maybe TRBD1 (6 bases). The germline V gene has CDR1 SGHTA and CDR2 FQGNSA. V gave up 7 bases and J gave up 4 bases, with 19 bases separating them. This CDR3 comprises 15 residues. CDR3 loop: CASIRPGQPFYGYTF. CDR3 nucleotides: TGTGCCAGCATCCGGCCTGGACAGCCTTTCTATGGCTACACCTTC.

The chain joins TRBV30 to TRBJ1-1; TRBD1 is a possible D gene (5 bases). The CDR3 consists of 17 residues. CDR1 and CDR2 from the germline V gene are GTSNPN and SVGIG (reference sequence). Trimming left V 7 bases short and J 4 bases short, with 28 bases between. This chain's CDR3 is CASRQRLQRHVGTEAFF. The CDR3 DNA reads as TGTGCCTCGCGACAGAGGCTTCAGCGCCACGTAGGCACTGAAGCTTTCTTT. Full variable domain (missing parts from reference TRBV30 and TRBJ1-1): SQTIHQWPATLVQPVGSPLSLECTVEGTSNPNLYWYRQAAGRGLQLLFYSVGIGQISSEVPQNLSASRPQDRQFILSSKKLLLSDSGFYLCASRQRLQRHVGTEAFFGQGTRLTVV.

This chain links TRBV28 with TRBJ2-5, with 7 bases that match TRBD1. The CDR3 spans 14 residues. CDR1 is MDHEN, CDR2 SYDVKM, per germline. V was pared by 3 bases and J by 2 bases, with 3 bases of the junction left unmatched. The CDR3 loop reads CASSFTGQQETQYF. CDR3 in DNA: TGTGCCAGCAGTTTTACGGGACAGCAAGAGACCCAGTACTTC.

The chain is built from TRBV19 and TRBJ2-7, with 7 nucleotides matching TRBD1. CDR3 length: 13 amino acids. Germline trimming cut 7 bases from V and 4 bases from J; bases unmatched to any gene: 7. Germline CDR1 is LNHDA and CDR2 is SQIVND (reference sequence). CDR3 sequence reads: CASKGGRYYEQYF. In DNA, the CDR3 is TGTGCCAGTAAAGGGGGCAGATATTACGAGCAGTACTTC. Drawing the rest from reference TRBV19 and TRBJ2-7, the complete variable domain is DGGITQSPKYLFRKEGQNVTLSCEQNLNHDAMYWYRQDPGQGLRLIYYSQIVNDFQKGDIAEGYSVSREKKESFPLTVTSAQKNPTAFYLCASKGGRYYEQYFGPGTRLTVT.

This clone showed up just once. The chain uses TRBV19 and TRBJ2-1, with TRBD2 matching over 9 bases. There are 15 residues in the CDR3. J was trimmed by 7 bases and V by 6 bases; bases with no gene match: 10. Germline loops: CDR1 LNHDA, CDR2 SQIVND (reference sequence). CDR3 nucleotides: TGTGCCAGTAGGAGTTTAGCGGGAGTAGTGAATGAGCAGTTCTTC. It encodes CASRSLAGVVNEQFF.

The rearrangement links TRBV6-2 or TRBV6-3 to TRBJ2-7; 7 bases are shared with TRBD2. J was trimmed by 5 bases and V by 6 bases; bases with no gene match: 13. Germline CDR1 and CDR2: MNHEY and SVGEGT. This CDR3 spans 15 amino acids. The CDR3 sequence: CASSYIAGASDEQYF. CDR3 in DNA: TGTGCCAGCAGCTATATAGCGGGCGCGTCAGACGAGCAGTACTTC.

The chain couples TRBV30 to TRBJ1-5; 9 bases are a match to TRBD1. CDR1 GTSNPN and CDR2 SVGIG come from the germline V gene (reference sequence). The CDR3 loop spans 15 amino acids. After removal of 4 bases from V and 6 bases from J, the junction contained 10 bases not matched to a gene. CDR3 nucleotide sequence: TGTGCCTGGACGTCCGGGACAGGGTTTTTTCAGCCCCAGCATTTT. This gives the protein CAWTSGTGFFQPQHF.

The V gene is TRBV7-8, the J gene TRBJ1-5; a weak D match, TRBD1 (5 bases). This CDR3 region has 17 residues. The V gene's germline CDR1 is SGHVS and CDR2 FQNEAQ. Between the trimmed V and J ends, which lost 5 bases and 0 bases, there was a span of 17 bases. CDR3 in amino acids: CASSQTEGTYSNQPQHF. CDR3 nucleotide sequence: TGTGCCAGCAGCCAGACAGAAGGGACTTATAGCAATCAGCCCCAGCATTTT. The variable domain in full, with the rest retrieved from reference TRBV7-8 and TRBJ1-5, is GAGVSQSPRYKVAKRGQDVALRCDPISGHVSLFWYQQALGQGPEFLTYFQNEAQLDKSGLPSDRFFAERPEGSVSTLKIQRTQQEDSAVYLCASSQTEGTYSNQPQHFGDGTRLSIL.

The rearrangement uses TRBV4-3 and TRBJ2-6; D is perhaps TRBD1 (6 bases). The CDR3 covers 16 residues. V lost 2 bases, J lost 4 bases, and 12 bases lay in between. The V gene's germline CDR1 is LGHNA and CDR2 YSLEER. CDR3 loop: CASSQQTGTGANVLTF. The CDR3 nucleotides read TGCGCCAGCAGCCAACAAACAGGGACCGGGGCCAACGTCCTGACTTTC.

The chain couples TRBV20-1 to TRBJ2-7; 7 bases line up with TRBD1. This CDR3 contains 13 residues. Trimming removed 3 bases from V and 2 bases from J; junction bases left unmatched: 4. Germline V CDR1 and CDR2: DFQATT, SNEGSKA (reference sequence). The CDR3 protein is CSASGQEPYEQYF. DNA for the CDR3: TGCAGTGCTAGTGGACAGGAGCCCTACGAGCAGTACTTC.

The chain is built from TRBV7-2 and TRBJ2-5, with D maybe TRBD1 (5 bases). The CDR3 is 15 amino acids. Germline lookup yields CDR1 SGHTA and CDR2 FQGNSA. The V end was cut by 0 bases, the J end by 1 base, with 9 bases between. The CDR3 spells CASSLAAGIQETQYF. CDR3 coding DNA: TGTGCCAGCAGCTTAGCCGCAGGGATCCAAGAGACCCAGTACTTC.

This chain links TRBV9 with TRBJ2-1, with D possibly being TRBD2 (6 bases). Germline lookup yields CDR1 SGDLS and CDR2 YYNGEE. This CDR3 is 14 amino acids long. Trimming removed 6 bases from V and 0 bases from J, with 10 bases in between. CDR3 bases: TGTGCCAGCAACGCGGGGAGCTCCTACAATGAGCAGTTCTTC. This gives the protein CASNAGSSYNEQFF.